This passage covers 5 T cell receptor beta chains from one sample sequenced in a study of OX40 agonist ivuxolimab in advanced cancers. Libraries were constructed by the immunoSEQ multiplex PCR assay. TCRdb stores this immuneACCESS table with in-frame sequences only. Part of the clones is absent; in the studies checked, under half of the shortfall reflects unresolved V genes, and no reason is known for the rest. In this sample the table shows some 24,000 clones, around 82% of which occur a single time. Of the sample, more than 1.3% is held by the ten largest clones. The sample consisted of CD4+ or CD8+ T cells sorted from blood, taken in a trial of the OX40 agonist ivuxolimab. Every receptor here comes from an adult with an advanced solid tumor such as melanoma, head and neck, liver or kidney cancer.

Remarks on this clone: Other DNA sequences from this sample encode an identical CDR3 as well. The chain has TRBV5-1 and TRBJ2-7; TRBD2 agrees at 9 bases. CDR1 and CDR2 from the germline V gene are SGHRS and YFSETQ. This CDR3 contains 15 residues. After removal of 0 bases from V and 2 bases from J, the junction contained 3 bases not matched to a gene. DNA for the CDR3: TGCGCCAGCAGCTTGGAGTTAGCGGGAGCCTACGAGCAGTACTTC. It encodes CASSLELAGAYEQYF.

The CDR3 spells CATKQDSHNEQFF. The CDR3 DNA is TGCGCCACCAAACAGGACAGCCACAATGAGCAGTTCTTC. The chain has TRBV5-1 and TRBJ2-1; a weak D match, TRBD1 (6 bases). The germline V and J ends were trimmed by 9 bases and 5 bases, with 15 bases remaining between them. The CDR3 runs to 13 residues. Germline values: CDR1 SGHRS, CDR2 YFSETQ.

The chain couples TRBV7-8 to TRBJ1-1; no reliable D call. The germline V and J ends were trimmed by 2 bases and 2 bases, with 9 bases remaining between them. Germline assignment: CDR1 SGHVS and CDR2 FQNEAQ. The CDR3 totals 14 residues. For the CDR3, the DNA is TGTGCCAGCAGCTTAAACAGAATAAACACTGAAGCTTTCTTT. Its protein is CASSLNRINTEAFF.

This clone showed up just a few times. This sequence joins TRBV10-3 and TRBJ2-5; 8 positions agree with TRBD2. The germline V gene has CDR1 ENHRY and CDR2 SYGVKD. Losses at the gene ends were 0 bases for V and 4 bases for J; bases not matched to a gene: 7. This CDR3 contains 16 residues. The CDR3 region is CAISESGLAGLETQYF. The CDR3 nucleotides read TGTGCCATCAGTGAGTCGGGGCTAGCGGGTTTAGAGACCCAGTACTTC.

The chain recombines TRBV27 with TRBJ2-7; no reliable D call. This CDR3 contains 15 residues. The germline V and J ends were trimmed by 3 bases and 2 bases, with 14 bases remaining between them. Germline CDR1 MNHEY, CDR2 SMNVEV (reference sequence). Here the CDR3 reads CASSLRYQDTYEQYF. DNA of the CDR3: TGTGCCAGCAGTTTGCGCTATCAGGATACCTACGAGCAGTACTTC.